The 26 T cell receptor beta chains presented below share a single source sample, sequenced in a study of regulatory T cells in long-lasting Graves disease. As to time point: newly diagnosed GD, antithyroid drugs for less than 3 months. Following extraction of RNA from PBMCs, that RNA was used to make the TCR library. Libraries of TCR beta came from iRepertoire HTBI primers plus Arm-PCR of CDR3 regions. TCRdb called the multiplex PCR reads again in MiXCR, with one record for every CDR3 protein. The sample includes hundreds of thousands of distinct CDR3 sequences, 15% to 20% seen only once; the top ten take 15% to 20%. The sample was also linked to a second study, of T cells in Graves' hyperthyroidism and ophthalmopathy.

The sequences come from peripheral blood mononuclear cells (PBMCs), collected at new diagnosis, from a patient treated with antithyroid drugs. All receptors come from a woman aged 25 to 39 with Graves disease.

The rearrangement uses TRBV29-1 and TRBJ2-6; D perhaps matches TRBD1 (6 bases). The V gene lost 7 bases and the J gene lost 7 bases, with 14 bases spanning the gap. CDR1 is SQVTM, CDR2 ANQGSEA, per germline. This CDR3 comprises 13 residues. DNA for the CDR3: TGCAGCGCCACAAGACAGGAAGCCAACGTCCTGACTTTC. It is translated as CSATRQEANVLTF.

This clonotype was counted a single time. This may arise from a read error, as a much more abundant clone is one base away. The rearrangement uses TRBV28 and TRBJ2-7, with 10 bases lining up with TRBD2. The germline V gene encodes CDR1 MDHEN and CDR2 SYDVKM. The ends lost 8 bases at V and 2 bases at J; junction bases unmatched: 6. The length of the CDR3 is 14 residues. The CDR3 region is CASGHGLAAYEQYF. The CDR3 coding sequence is TGTGCCAGCGGTCACGGACTAGCGGCCTACGAGCAGTACTTC.

The CDR3 nucleotides read TGCAGTGCCCCTAGGACTAGCGGGAGGAAAGACGAGCAGTACTTC. Its protein product is CSAPRTSGRKDEQYF. The V and J genes are TRBV20-1 and TRBJ2-7; 14 positions match TRBD2. V lost 6 bases and J lost 5; bases outside the gene matches: 9. Looked up from germline, CDR1 is DFQATT and CDR2 is SNEGSKA (reference sequence). The CDR3 is 15 residues long.

At least ten counts were recorded for this clonotype. The chain carries TRBV12-3 or TRBV12-4 and TRBJ2-7; D call uncertain. The CDR3 runs 16 residues. Trimming stripped 6 bases from V and 0 bases from J, with 18 bases between. In DNA form, the CDR3 reads TGTGCCAGCAGACGGACGTTGGATGGGCCCTCCTACGAGCAGTACTTC. It translates to CASRRTLDGPSYEQYF.

This clonotype was recorded at least ten times. This chain connects TRBV6-1 to TRBJ2-3; the D call may be TRBD1 or TRBD2 (5 bases each). Deletions cut 7 bases from V and 8 bases from J, with 19 bases between. Germline CDR1 reads MNHNS; CDR2 reads SASEGT. The CDR3 extends over 14 amino acids. The CDR3 region is CASNGAEPQGTQYF. The DNA for the CDR3 is TGTGCCAGCAACGGGGCCGAACCTCAGGGTACGCAGTATTTT.

The chain combines TRBV7-6 with TRBJ1-5, with a weak D call TRBD1 (6 bases). V lost 5 bases to trimming and J lost 2 bases, with 13 bases between them. The CDR3 runs to 15 residues. Germline loops: CDR1 SGHVS, CDR2 FNYEAQ. Here the CDR3 DNA reads TGTGCCAGCAGCATCTCGGGGGCTGGCAATCAGCCCCAGCATTTT. Protein product: CASSISGAGNQPQHF.

This clonotype was observed a handful of times. The rearrangement links TRBV19 to TRBJ2-2; TRBD1 matches 8 bases. Germline values: CDR1 LNHDA, CDR2 SQIVND (reference sequence). The trim removed 4 bases at V and 6 bases at J, leaving 16 bases unmatched. The CDR3 consists of 18 residues. This CDR3 reads CASSTSGGASSYAGELFF. The CDR3 DNA follows: TGTGCCAGTAGTACCTCAGGGGGCGCTTCTTCTTACGCCGGGGAGCTGTTTTTT.

This clonotype was found once. Since a much larger clone is just one base distant, this may be a read error. No conserved phenylalanine or tryptophan ends this CDR3, so it is likely a read error. The chain is built from TRBV28 and TRBJ2-1; 12 nucleotides line up with TRBD2. J lost 6 bases, V lost 2 bases, and 5 bases had no gene match. CDR3 size: 16 residues. Germline V gives CDR1 MDHEN, CDR2 SYDVKM. CDR3 coding DNA: TGTGCCAGCAGTTTAGATCTAGCGGGAGGGGGCAATGAGCAGTTCCTC. Its translation is CASSLDLAGGGNEQFL.

This clonotype showed up many times. This rearrangement joins TRBV20-1 to TRBJ2-1, with D perhaps matching TRBD2 (5 bases). Deletions cut 3 bases from V and 6 bases from J, with 12 bases between. The CDR3 has 13 residues. CDR1 is DFQATT, CDR2 SNEGSKA, per germline (reference sequence). The CDR3 DNA sequence: TGCAGTGCTAGGGTAGCGAATCTCAATGAGCAGTTCTTC. Translated, it gives CSARVANLNEQFF.

This clonotype has ten or more counts. The chain combines TRBV5-1 with TRBJ2-1; perhaps TRBD2 as D (5 bases). Germline V gives CDR1 SGHRS, CDR2 YFSETQ. Trimming stripped 4 bases from V and 5 bases from J, with 16 bases between. CDR3 length: 15 residues. The CDR3 nucleotides read TGCGCCAGCAGCCCATACTCACCCGGGAACAATGAGCAGTTCTTC. Translation gives CASSPYSPGNNEQFF.

The chain recombines TRBV5-6 with TRBJ2-7; TRBD2 matches at 12 bases. V dropped 5 bases and J dropped 5; count of bases not matched to a gene: 8. Germline CDR1 is SGHDT and CDR2 is YYEEEE. CDR3 length: 15 residues. The CDR3 coding sequence is TGTGCCAGCAGACCTAGCGGGAGGGCCGTAAACGAGCAGTACTTC. As protein: CASRPSGRAVNEQYF.

This clonotype was seen a few times. V gene TRBV5-1 combines with J gene TRBJ2-2; maybe TRBD1 (6 bases). There are 16 residues in the CDR3. V was clipped by 0 bases and J by 1 base, with 10 bases between them. Germline loops: CDR1 SGHRS, CDR2 YFSETQ. CDR3: CASSLGTDMNTGELFF. CDR3 nucleotide sequence: TGCGCCAGCAGCTTGGGGACAGATATGAACACCGGGGAGCTGTTTTTT. Based on the CDR3 plus reference TRBV5-1 and TRBJ2-2, the full variable domain is KAGVTQTPRYLIKTRGQQVTLSCSPISGHRSVSWYQQTPGQGLQFLFEYFSETQRNKGNFPGRFSGRQFSNSRSEMNVSTLELGDSALYLCASSLGTDMNTGELFFGEGSRLTVL.

About this clonotype: A much larger clonotype is one base distant, so this may be a read error. V usage is TRBV20-1 and J usage is TRBJ2-1; 9 bases are shared with TRBD2. The DNA end is a closer match to TRBJ2-7, so the J assignment may be wrong. There are 15 residues in the CDR3. CDR1 and CDR2 (germline): DFQATT, SNEGSKA (reference sequence). CDR3 region: CSARDLTSGYNEQYF. The CDR3, as DNA: TGCAGTGCTAGAGATCTAACTAGCGGGTACAATGAGCAGTACTTC.

This clonotype was recorded many times. The chain employs TRBV12-3 or TRBV12-4 and TRBJ1-5, with TRBD1 as a possible D gene (5 bases). CDR3 length: 14 amino acids. With 6 bases removed from V and 6 bases from J, the gap between germline ends came to 15 bases. CDR3 DNA sequence: TGTGCCAGCAGGGCCGGGGACGTTTTTCAGCCCCAGCATTTT. This sequence encodes CASRAGDVFQPQHF.

This clonotype was seen many times. The DNA of the CDR3 is TGTGCCACCAGAGATCCGGCCAGGGGGGGTGGCTACACCTTC. Translated: CATRDPARGGGYTF. The genes are TRBV15 and TRBJ1-2; 7 bases line up with TRBD1. The germline V gene encodes CDR1 LNHNV and CDR2 YYDKDF (reference sequence). CDR3 length equals 14 residues. V trimming: 6 bases; J trimming: 7 bases; junction bases outside the gene matches: 11.

In its sample, this clonotype was seen many times. The CDR3 sequence: CASSRPQETQYF. CDR3 DNA: TGTGCCAGCAGTCGGCCCCAAGAGACCCAGTACTTC. The chain carries TRBV9 and TRBJ2-5; D unresolved. Germline assignment: CDR1 SGDLS and CDR2 YYNGEE. CDR3 length: 12 residues. The V end lost 5 bases, the J end lost 1 base, and 6 bases lay between the germline ends. Using reference TRBV9 and TRBJ2-5 for the parts outside the CDR3, the full variable domain is DSGVTQTPKHLITATGQRVTLRCSPRSGDLSVYWYQQSLDQGLQFLIQYYNGEERAKGNILERFSAQQFPDLHSELNLSSLELGDSALYFCASSRPQETQYFGPGTRLLVL.

The rearrangement links TRBV19 to TRBJ2-1, with a tentative D call TRBD2 (6 bases). CDR3 length: 15 amino acids. Germline lookup yields CDR1 LNHDA and CDR2 SQIVND (reference sequence). V was cut by 0 bases and J by 9 bases, with 15 bases left in between. In DNA, the CDR3 is TGTGCCAGTAGTATAGATCGTGCGGGGCCGGCTGAGCAGTTCTTC. Translation: CASSIDRAGPAEQFF.

This clonotype was picked up a small number of times. The chain uses TRBV30 and TRBJ1-6; D not certain. CDR3 length equals 14 residues. CDR1 is GTSNPN and CDR2 is SVGIG in the germline V gene (reference sequence). V was clipped by 0 bases and J by 7 bases, with 10 bases between them. The CDR3 protein is CAWSVWAGNSPLHF. Here the CDR3 DNA reads TGTGCCTGGAGTGTATGGGCAGGCAATTCACCCCTCCACTTT.

This sequence joins TRBV3-1 and TRBJ1-6, with 7 positions matching TRBD1. CDR1 is LGHDT, CDR2 YNNKEL, per germline (reference sequence). Trimming cost V 4 bases and J 8 bases; bases outside gene matches: 5. This CDR3 has 14 amino acids. The CDR3 coding sequence is TGTGCCAGCAGCCGTCTAGGGGGCGATTCACCCCTCCACTTT. As protein: CASSRLGGDSPLHF. The variable domain in full, completed from reference TRBV3-1 and TRBJ1-6, reads DTAVSQTPKYLVTQMGNDKSIKCEQNLGHDTMYWYKQDSKKFLKIMFSYNNKELIINETVPNRFSPKSPDKAHLNLHINSLELGDSAVYFCASSRLGGDSPLHFGNGTRLTVT.

J is TRBJ1-4 and V is TRBV15, with D hard to call. The CDR3 consists of 14 residues. Between the trimmed V and J ends, which lost 0 bases and 8 bases, there was a span of 10 bases. CDR1 LNHNV and CDR2 YYDKDF come from the germline V gene (reference sequence). The CDR3 DNA reads as TGTGCCACCAGCAGAGATTGGGGTGGCGAAAAACTGTTTTTT. This gives the protein CATSRDWGGEKLFF.

The chain joins TRBV15 to TRBJ1-4; 9 bases fit TRBD1. The CDR3 runs to 17 residues. V trimming: 3 bases; J trimming: 5 bases; junction bases outside the gene matches: 10. Germline V gene data show CDR1 as LNHNV and CDR2 as YYDKDF (reference sequence). CDR3 in amino acids: CATSSTSKGQGNEKLFF. CDR3 bases: TGTGCCACCAGCAGCACTTCCAAGGGACAGGGAAATGAAAAACTGTTTTTT.

The rearrangement joins TRBV7-9 to TRBJ2-7; D gene ambiguous. V was pared by 6 bases and J by 4 bases, with 19 bases between. The CDR3 is 15 residues long. From germline, CDR1 is SEHNR and CDR2 FQNEAQ (reference sequence). CDR3 region: CASSRTDLAPYEQYF. The CDR3, as DNA: TGTGCCAGCAGTCGTACGGACCTTGCCCCTTACGAGCAGTACTTC. The complete variable domain, with remaining parts taken from reference TRBV7-9 and TRBJ2-7, reads DTGVSQNPRHKITKRGQNVTFRCDPISEHNRLYWYRQTLGQGPEFLTYFQNEAQLEKSRLLSDRFSAERPKGSFSTLEIQRTEQGDSAMYLCASSRTDLAPYEQYFGPGTRLTVT.

At least ten counts were recorded for this clonotype. The chain couples TRBV13 to TRBJ2-3; TRBD1 is a possible D gene (5 bases). Germline CDR1 PRHDT, CDR2 FYEKMQ (reference sequence). The CDR3 spans 14 residues. V lost 8 bases to trimming and J lost 3 bases, with 15 bases between them. DNA for the CDR3: TGTGCCAGCCGACGGACAAGGGCTACAGATACGCAGTATTTT. It specifies CASRRTRATDTQYF.

V usage is TRBV19 and J usage is TRBJ1-2; maybe TRBD1 (6 bases). Per the germline V gene, CDR1 is LNHDA and CDR2 is SQIVND (reference sequence). CDR3 length: 13 amino acids. Trimming left V 7 bases short and J 5 bases short, with 14 bases between. CDR3 coding DNA: TGTGCCAGTACCCTGAGGCAGGGGTATGGCTACACCTTC. It specifies CASTLRQGYGYTF. Complete variable domain (other parts from reference TRBV19 and TRBJ1-2): DGGITQSPKYLFRKEGQNVTLSCEQNLNHDAMYWYRQDPGQGLRLIYYSQIVNDFQKGDIAEGYSVSREKKESFPLTVTSAQKNPTAFYLCASTLRQGYGYTFGSGTRLTVV.

There are many counts of this clonotype. V usage is TRBV6-5 and J usage is TRBJ2-3, with 11 bases matching TRBD2. The CDR3 totals 17 residues. With 0 bases clipped from V and 3 bases from J, the junction kept 5 bases outside the gene matches. Looked up from germline, CDR1 is MNHEY and CDR2 is SVGAGI. In DNA, the CDR3 is TGTGCCAGCAGTTACTCACTAGCGGGAGATGTTACAGATACGCAGTATTTT. It translates to CASSYSLAGDVTDTQYF.

Many counts were recorded for this clonotype. V usage is TRBV28 and J usage is TRBJ2-2; D remains unclear. Trimming removed 7 bases at V and 5 bases at J, with 11 bases between. Germline V gene sequence: CDR1 MDHEN, CDR2 SYDVKM. The CDR3 consists of 13 residues. CDR3 amino acids: CASNWGRTGELFF. CDR3 bases: TGTGCCAGCAACTGGGGTCGGACCGGGGAGCTGTTTTTT.